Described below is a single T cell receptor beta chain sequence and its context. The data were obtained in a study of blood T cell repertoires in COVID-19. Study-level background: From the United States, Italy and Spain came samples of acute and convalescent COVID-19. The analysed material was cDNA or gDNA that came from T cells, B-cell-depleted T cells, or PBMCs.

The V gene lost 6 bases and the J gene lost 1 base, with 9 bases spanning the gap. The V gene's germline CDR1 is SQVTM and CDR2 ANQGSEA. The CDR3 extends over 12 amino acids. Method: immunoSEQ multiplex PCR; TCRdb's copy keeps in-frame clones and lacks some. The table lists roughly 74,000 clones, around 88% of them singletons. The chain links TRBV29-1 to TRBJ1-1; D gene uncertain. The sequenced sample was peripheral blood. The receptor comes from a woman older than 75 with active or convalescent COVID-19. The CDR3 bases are TGCAGCGTACACACAAAGAACACTGAAGCTTTCTTT. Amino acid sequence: CSVHTKNTEAFF.